These T cell receptor beta chains were read from a single sample in a study of T cells expressing NK-cell markers. TCRdb re-analyzed the 5' RACE reads; it lists each CDR3 protein once, without DNA. The sample includes about 550,000 distinct CDR3 sequences. The sample taken for sequencing was blood T cells: a sorted CD56 or NKG2C T cell subset, CD4+ or CD8+ T cells, or bulk PBMC T cells (not recorded which). These receptor sequences come from a man aged 18 to 29 in good health. Both conserved end residues are part of each CDR3.

J	V	CDR3
TRBJ2-3	TRBV20-1	CSVRVRPTDTQYF
TRBJ1-5	TRBV7-9	CASSLDRGHQPQHF
TRBJ2-7	TRBV29-1	CSVPGQSSYEQYF
TRBJ1-5	TRBV2	CASTRTITGGNQPQHF
TRBJ2-7	TRBV25-1	CASRRTGGGYEQYF
TRBJ1-3	TRBV12-3/TRBV12-4	CASSSSTQGLFGNTIYF
TRBJ2-4	TRBV20-1	CSARSERSTKNIQYF
TRBJ2-7	TRBV7-2	CASSLISTSVTYEQYF
TRBJ2-5	TRBV12-3/TRBV12-4	CASSRTSGTQETQYF
TRBJ1-6	TRBV9	CASSVGPGSSYNSPLHF
TRBJ2-2	TRBV24-1	CATHDTDTGELFF
TRBJ2-2	TRBV7-9	CASSLWGDDTGELFF
TRBJ2-1	TRBV6-2/TRBV6-3	CASRPDASGSYNEQFF
TRBJ2-1	TRBV12-3/TRBV12-4	CASSRGWAGGWNEQFF
TRBJ2-1	TRBV28	CASSGTSGRLNEQFF
TRBJ1-2	TRBV12-3/TRBV12-4	CASSSRGNYGYTF
TRBJ1-2	TRBV4-1	CASSQLTSGTGTYGYTF
TRBJ2-1	TRBV12-3/TRBV12-4	CASSSPGTGSRNEQFF
TRBJ2-3	TRBV28	CASSFPGTLTDTQYF
TRBJ2-7	TRBV5-5	CASSLAVGEQQYF
TRBJ2-1	TRBV4-2	CASSQGPGTRRAGEQFF
TRBJ2-5	TRBV3-1	CASSLSDRGRRETQYF
TRBJ1-1	TRBV10-3	CAIKVVEMNTEAFF
TRBJ2-3	TRBV7-9	CASSLGLTDRAKDTQYF
TRBJ2-3	TRBV6-5	CASSSRGSSGRGPPDTQYF
TRBJ2-3	TRBV12-3/TRBV12-4	CASSPRTGLAGGTDTQYF
TRBJ1-1	TRBV4-3	CASSRTGVGEAFF
TRBJ1-4	TRBV7-9	CASSADRRNEKLFF
TRBJ2-1	TRBV20-1	CSARGTSGRAQYNEQFF
TRBJ2-5	TRBV10-3	CAISITSGETQYF
TRBJ2-7	TRBV20-1	CSAKSSREPYEQYF
TRBJ2-7	TRBV30	CACTRTGEGYEQYF
TRBJ2-7	TRBV29-1	CSGGGTGPEQYF
TRBJ1-2	TRBV5-5	CASSQTHGAGAYGYTF
TRBJ2-3	TRBV27	CASSLTPGTGYPTDTQYF
TRBJ2-2	TRBV30	CAGGSGTSGTNTGELFF
TRBJ2-7	TRBV6-5	CASSNRDGAYEQYF
TRBJ2-3	TRBV27	CASSASSGSADTQYF
TRBJ1-6	TRBV4-2	CASSQEWNNSPLHF
TRBJ2-1	TRBV6-1	CATESGTIDNEQFF
TRBJ2-5	TRBV12-3/TRBV12-4	CASSLALLAGGPETQYF
TRBJ2-7	TRBV7-9	CASSSSGTVNEQYF
TRBJ1-5	TRBV7-9	CASSLPGREAPQHF
TRBJ2-2	TRBV4-1	CASSQDHSATVANTGELFF
TRBJ2-2	TRBV11-3	CASSQKRHSWTSGIGELFF
TRBJ1-3	TRBV7-2	CASSSGVAGNTIYF